These 28 T cell receptor beta chains share one sample of origin, sequenced in a study of early T cells in non-severe SARS-CoV-2 infection. MiXCR was run by TCRdb on the 5' RACE reads, yielding one entry per CDR3 protein. The sample lists some 55,000 distinct CDR3 sequences, 10% to 15% occurring once. The sequenced material came from whole blood. These TCRs come from an adult who was a healthcare worker with PCR-confirmed SARS-CoV-2 infection or an uninfected control (not recorded which).

This clonotype was seen many times. The chain links TRBV29-1 to TRBJ2-7; maybe TRBD2 (6 bases). Trimming cost V 7 bases and J 6 bases, with 10 bases left between them. Germline CDR1 is SQVTM and CDR2 is ANQGSEA. This CDR3 is built from 10 residues. The CDR3 coding sequence is TGCAGCGCGGGGGACCTCGAGCAGTACTTC. It translates to CSAGDLEQYF.

This clonotype came up a few times. The chain recombines TRBV30 with TRBJ2-1; the D is unclear. Trimming cost V 6 bases and J 0 bases, with 9 bases left between them. The CDR3 extends over 13 amino acids. The germline V gene has CDR1 GTSNPN and CDR2 SVGIG (reference sequence). CDR3 amino acids: CACRQSSYNEQFF. Here the CDR3 DNA reads TGTGCCTGCCGGCAGAGCTCCTACAATGAGCAGTTCTTC.

The gene calls are TRBV3-1 and TRBJ2-7, with D hard to call. The V gene's germline CDR1 is LGHDT and CDR2 YNNKEL (reference sequence). V was shortened by 3 bases and J by 5 bases, with 5 bases between the two germline ends. The CDR3 has 11 amino acids. The CDR3 loop is CASSHMNEQYF. The DNA for the CDR3 is TGTGCCAGCAGCCACATGAACGAGCAGTACTTC.

This clonotype was seen ten or more times. This chain uses TRBV29-1 with TRBJ1-5, with D tentatively TRBD1 (5 bases). This CDR3 region has 13 residues. CDR1 is SQVTM, CDR2 ANQGSEA, per germline. The V gene lost 3 bases and the J gene lost 2 bases, with 8 bases spanning the gap. In DNA form, the CDR3 reads TGCAGCGTTGAGGGGCCGGGCAATCAGCCCCAGCATTTT. This sequence encodes CSVEGPGNQPQHF.

This chain uses TRBV11-3 with TRBJ2-2, with a weak D call TRBD2 (6 bases). V was pared by 4 bases and J by 1 base, with 16 bases between. CDR1 is SGHNT, CDR2 YENEEA, per germline. CDR3 length: 17 residues. CDR3 DNA: TGTGCCAGCAGCTCCACCCTATGGCGGGGGAACACCGGGGAGCTGTTTTTT. It encodes CASSSTLWRGNTGELFF.

This clonotype has ten or more counts. The V and J genes are TRBV18 and TRBJ2-6; a possible D gene is TRBD1 (6 bases). The CDR3 has 15 amino acids. CDR1 and CDR2 (germline): KGHSH, LQKENI. Trimming stripped 8 bases from V and 1 base from J, with 12 bases between. CDR3 sequence reads: CASTMGASGANVLTF. The CDR3 region has the DNA TGTGCCAGCACCATGGGGGCTTCTGGGGCCAACGTCCTGACTTTC. The complete variable domain, with remaining parts taken from reference TRBV18 and TRBJ2-6, reads NAGVMQNPRHLVRRRGQEARLRCSPMKGHSHVYWYRQLPEEGLKFMVYLQKENIIDESGMPKERFSAEFPKEGPSILRIQQVVRGDSAAYFCASTMGASGANVLTFGAGSRLTVL.

Many counts were recorded for this clonotype. The rearrangement uses TRBV5-1 and TRBJ2-7; D perhaps matches TRBD1 (5 bases). The CDR3 has 14 amino acids. The V gene lost 0 bases and the J gene lost 3 bases, with 10 bases spanning the gap. Germline V gene data show CDR1 as SGHRS and CDR2 as YFSETQ. CDR3 coding DNA: TGCGCCAGCAGCTTGGCCCCACAGGACTACGAGCAGTACTTC. This translates into CASSLAPQDYEQYF. The variable domain in full, with the rest retrieved from reference TRBV5-1 and TRBJ2-7, is KAGVTQTPRYLIKTRGQQVTLSCSPISGHRSVSWYQQTPGQGLQFLFEYFSETQRNKGNFPGRFSGRQFSNSRSEMNVSTLELGDSALYLCASSLAPQDYEQYFGPGTRLTVT.

V is TRBV7-2 and J is TRBJ1-2, with 7 bases that match TRBD1. The CDR3 sequence is 16 residues long. Germline assignment: CDR1 SGHTA and CDR2 FQGNSA. The trim removed 3 bases at V and 7 bases at J, leaving 14 bases unmatched. DNA for the CDR3: TGTGCCAGCAGCTTGGGATATCGGGACAGAACTCTTGGCTACACCTTC. It translates to CASSLGYRDRTLGYTF.

The genes are TRBV29-1 and TRBJ1-2, with D unresolved. CDR1 is SQVTM, CDR2 ANQGSEA, per germline. Trimming took off 7 bases at V and 3 bases at J, with 12 bases between the two ends. This CDR3 is built from 12 residues. CDR3 amino acids: CSARLSDYGYTF. The CDR3, as DNA: TGCAGCGCCCGCCTATCTGACTATGGCTACACCTTC.

This clonotype was found many times. The J gene is TRBJ2-3, the V gene TRBV6-5; the match to TRBD2 covers 14 bases. The V gene's germline CDR1 is MNHEY and CDR2 SVGAGI. V gave up 6 bases and J gave up 4 bases; unmatched junction bases: 3. The CDR3 is made up of 15 amino acids. CDR3 amino acids: CASSRLAGGPDTQYF. The CDR3 DNA reads TGTGCCAGCAGCCGACTAGCGGGAGGGCCAGATACGCAGTATTTT.

This clonotype was detected many times. The chain uses TRBV12-3 or TRBV12-4 and TRBJ2-7, with 7 bases identical to TRBD2. With V trimmed by 3 bases and J by 0 bases, 14 bases remained unmatched. The CDR3 contains 18 residues. The CDR3 loop reads CASSFRGVAGAYSYEQYF. CDR3 DNA sequence: TGTGCCAGCAGTTTCCGGGGAGTAGCGGGCGCCTACTCCTACGAGCAGTACTTC.

At least ten counts were recorded for this clonotype. The rearrangement joins TRBV27 to TRBJ2-2; 13 positions match TRBD2. CDR1 MNHEY and CDR2 SMNVEV come from the germline V gene (reference sequence). Trimming at V came to 5 bases and at J to 5 bases, leaving 14 bases not matched to a gene. This CDR3 has 19 residues. The CDR3 spells CASSPLGLAGVRGTGELFF. CDR3 bases: TGTGCCAGCAGTCCACTAGGACTAGCGGGGGTTCGAGGGACCGGGGAGCTGTTTTTT.

This clonotype came up a few times. The chain links TRBV18 to TRBJ1-1; D remains unclear. The CDR3 is 13 residues long. V shed 2 bases and J shed 1 base, with 5 bases lying between them. Germline values: CDR1 KGHSH, CDR2 LQKENI. CDR3 in DNA: TGTGCCAGCTCACCAAGGGAGAACACTGAAGCTTTCTTT. This translates into CASSPRENTEAFF.

The sample holds many counts of this clonotype. The J gene is TRBJ1-5, the V gene TRBV6-1; 8 bases are shared with TRBD1. The CDR3 has 17 residues. The germline CDR1 and CDR2 sequences are MNHNS and SASEGT. The trim removed 7 bases at V and 5 bases at J, leaving 16 bases unmatched. Here the CDR3 reads CASNHPDGQGGDQPQHF. The CDR3 region has the DNA TGTGCCAGCAATCACCCAGATGGACAGGGTGGGGATCAGCCCCAGCATTTT.

This clonotype was seen more than once but under ten times. V and J are TRBV9 and TRBJ2-1, with D unclear. This CDR3 comprises 15 residues. V lost 4 bases and J 0 bases, leaving 11 bases between the germline ends. Germline-derived CDR1 and CDR2 are SGDLS and YYNGEE. The DNA for the CDR3 is TGTGCCAGCAGCCCGGACGGACCCTCCTACAATGAGCAGTTCTTC. Amino acid sequence: CASSPDGPSYNEQFF.

This clonotype was detected only a few times. The rearrangement links TRBV11-2 to TRBJ2-5, with D tentatively TRBD2 (7 bases). The V gene lost 5 bases and the J gene lost 4 bases, with 11 bases spanning the gap. CDR3 length: 13 residues. CDR1 and CDR2 from the germline V gene are SGHAT and FQNNGV. In nucleotides, the CDR3 is TGTGCCAGCAGCGGGGGGGCCCGAGAGACCCAGTACTTC. It translates to CASSGGARETQYF.

This clonotype has just a few counts. The J gene is TRBJ2-3, the V gene TRBV28; 14 positions match TRBD2. Germline trimming cut 9 bases from V and 0 bases from J; bases unmatched to any gene: 5. This CDR3 spans 16 amino acids. Germline V lookup: CDR1 MDHEN, CDR2 SYDVKM. The CDR3 here is CASGTSGGPSTDTQYF. In DNA, the CDR3 is TGTGCCAGTGGGACTAGCGGGGGTCCTAGCACAGATACGCAGTATTTT.

This clonotype was recorded many times. The chain recombines TRBV29-1 with TRBJ2-1; the D gene could be TRBD1 or TRBD2 (7 bases each). The CDR3 spans 13 residues. Germline CDR1 SQVTM, CDR2 ANQGSEA. V was clipped by 6 bases and J by 4 bases, with 13 bases between them. The CDR3 DNA is TGCAGCGTCCAGGGGGGGGCGTACAATGAGCAGTTCTTC. Protein product: CSVQGGAYNEQFF.

This clonotype has a count of ten or more. The V call is TRBV13, the J call TRBJ2-7, with D tentatively TRBD2 (6 bases). The CDR3 has 17 residues. Germline V gene data show CDR1 as PRHDT and CDR2 as FYEKMQ (reference sequence). Trimming took off 5 bases at V and 2 bases at J, with 22 bases between the two ends. The CDR3 loop is CASSLIGGSGETYEQYF. The CDR3 coding sequence is TGTGCCAGCAGCCTCATTGGAGGTAGCGGAGAGACCTACGAGCAGTACTTC.

In its sample, this clonotype was seen many times. This chain uses TRBV5-5 with TRBJ2-7; D perhaps matches TRBD2 (5 bases). This CDR3 comprises 17 residues. V was trimmed by 6 bases and J by 1 base, leaving 23 bases between them. Germline values: CDR1 SGHKS, CDR2 YYEKEE (reference sequence). CDR3: CASTPRLGPRGSYEQYF. The CDR3 DNA is TGTGCCAGCACTCCGCGGTTAGGTCCTCGGGGTTCCTACGAGCAGTACTTC.

The J gene is TRBJ2-3, the V gene TRBV10-3, with 7 bases that match TRBD2. The CDR3 is made up of 16 amino acids. V shed 3 bases, J shed 4 bases, and the junction held 10 bases outside the gene matches. CDR1 and CDR2 (germline): ENHRY, SYGVKD. The CDR3 loop is CAISDRAGRVADTQYF. The CDR3 DNA is TGTGCCATCAGTGACCGAGCAGGGAGGGTCGCAGATACGCAGTATTTT.

This clonotype has a count of ten or more. The chain uses TRBV7-3 and TRBJ2-1; 9 positions agree with TRBD2. V dropped 3 bases and J dropped 9; count of bases not matched to a gene: 9. This CDR3 spans 15 amino acids. Per germline, CDR1 SGHTA and CDR2 FQGTGA. CDR3 protein: CASSFETSGWGEQFF. CDR3 in DNA: TGTGCCAGCAGCTTTGAAACTAGCGGGTGGGGTGAGCAGTTCTTC.

This clonotype was detected ten times or more. The chain employs TRBV12-3 or TRBV12-4 and TRBJ2-3; D may be TRBD2 (6 bases). The V gene lost 6 bases and the J gene lost 6 bases, with 16 bases spanning the gap. The CDR3 contains 14 residues. The CDR3 protein is CASSPSVRLDTQYF. CDR3 in DNA: TGTGCCAGCAGCCCTAGCGTACGTTTGGATACGCAGTATTTT.

Many counts were recorded for this clonotype. The chain recombines TRBV11-3 with TRBJ2-2; D is uncertain. The CDR3 has 16 amino acids. Germline V gene data show CDR1 as SGHNT and CDR2 as YENEEA. V lost 4 bases to trimming and J lost 0 bases, with 12 bases between them. The CDR3: CASSSVTWANTGELFF. CDR3 in DNA: TGTGCCAGCAGCTCCGTGACATGGGCGAACACCGGGGAGCTGTTTTTT.

The chain employs TRBV18 and TRBJ2-7; D may be TRBD2 (5 bases). The CDR3 consists of 14 residues. The germline V gene encodes CDR1 KGHSH and CDR2 LQKENI. V lost 5 bases and J 6 bases, leaving 17 bases between the germline ends. In nucleotides, the CDR3 is TGTGCCAGCTCAGACAACCGGGGAAATGGCGAGCAGTACTTC. Amino acid sequence: CASSDNRGNGEQYF.

The CDR3 DNA reads TGCAGTGCTAGACTGGCGGAGGTGCAGTTCTTC. Protein: CSARLAEVQFF. This chain links TRBV20-1 with TRBJ2-1; possible D gene TRBD2, 5 bases. The CDR3 runs 11 residues. Germline V lookup: CDR1 DFQATT, CDR2 SNEGSKA (reference sequence). The V and J ends lost 2 bases and 12 bases respectively, with 11 bases between them.

V usage is TRBV12-3 or TRBV12-4 and J usage is TRBJ1-1; D is unresolved. V was cut by 3 bases and J by 4 bases, with 0 bases left in between. CDR3 length: 10 residues. The CDR3: CASSFTEAFF. The CDR3 DNA follows: TGTGCCAGCAGTTTCACTGAAGCTTTCTTT.

The chain combines TRBV29-1 with TRBJ2-3; D unclear. The CDR3 length is 12 residues. Per the germline V gene, CDR1 is SQVTM and CDR2 is ANQGSEA. Trimming cost V 4 bases and J 1 base, with 6 bases left between them. CDR3 protein: CSVGSGTDTQYF. The CDR3 DNA is TGCAGCGTTGGATCGGGCACAGATACGCAGTATTTT.